Presented here are 28 T cell receptor beta chains from one specimen sequenced in a study of metastatic and nonmetastatic thyroid tumors. TCRdb used MiXCR to call clones anew from the PCR reads. Among 10,000 to 15,000 clones listed, 27% were seen once. Each patient went into thyroid surgery without having received any treatment. Sequencing input: tumor tissue. The receptors here all came from a female donor with papillary thyroid cancer or a benign thyroid nodule (not recorded which). Some clones in this sample may be carry-over from other donors' samples.

This chain joins TRBV6-1 and TRBJ2-5, with no clear D. Looked up from germline, CDR1 is MNHNS and CDR2 is SASEGT. The CDR3 is 14 residues long. Trimming removed 1 base from V and 4 bases from J, with 10 bases in between. CDR3 nucleotide sequence: TGTGCCAGCAGTGAAGACTGGAATAGAGAGACCCAGTACTTC. This sequence encodes CASSEDWNRETQYF.

This clone appeared many times. The chain has TRBV29-1 and TRBJ2-1; D is undetermined. The CDR3 extends over 11 amino acids. The germline V gene has CDR1 SQVTM and CDR2 ANQGSEA. Trimming shortened V by 3 bases and J by 6 bases, and 6 bases separated the two germline ends. The CDR3 nucleotides are TGCAGCGTTGATCGGGCCAATGAGCAGTTCTTC. Translating gives CSVDRANEQFF.

This clone was recorded many times. The chain is built from TRBV18 and TRBJ1-1; D is possibly TRBD1 (6 bases). CDR1 is KGHSH, CDR2 LQKENI, per germline. The CDR3 runs to 14 residues. V was pared by 3 bases and J by 4 bases, with 12 bases between. CDR3 DNA sequence: TGTGCCAGCTCACCCGGACAGAGGGGCACTGAAGCTTTCTTT. Its protein product is CASSPGQRGTEAFF.

There are a few counts of this clone. The chain recombines TRBV6-4 with TRBJ1-2; D unresolved. CDR1 and CDR2 (germline): MRHNA, SNTAGT. Deletions cut 0 bases from V and 8 bases from J, with 13 bases between. CDR3 length equals 14 residues. CDR3 DNA sequence: TGTGCCAGCAGTGACTCGAAAAGGGTTGGCGGCTACACCTTC. Translation gives CASSDSKRVGGYTF.

In its sample, this clone is large. The J gene is TRBJ2-2, the V gene TRBV6-1; D is unresolved. The CDR3 sequence is 10 residues long. Trimming shortened V by 10 bases and J by 6 bases, and 6 bases separated the two germline ends. The germline V gene encodes CDR1 MNHNS and CDR2 SASEGT. The DNA for the CDR3 is TGTGCCACCGGCGCCGGGGAGCTGTTTTTT. This sequence encodes CATGAGELFF.

Turning to this clone: Other nucleotide sequences in the sample specify the same CDR3. This rearrangement joins TRBV30 to TRBJ2-7; 8 bases fit TRBD1. Germline V CDR1 and CDR2: GTSNPN, SVGIG (reference sequence). With 3 bases clipped from V and 3 bases from J, the junction kept 1 base outside the gene matches. CDR3 length equals 12 residues. CDR3 coding DNA: TGTGCCTGGAGCGGGACAGGCTACGAGCAGTACTTC. Its protein product is CAWSGTGYEQYF. The whole variable domain, filled in from reference TRBV30 and TRBJ2-7, reads SQTIHQWPATLVQPVGSPLSLECTVEGTSNPNLYWYRQAAGRGLQLLFYSVGIGQISSEVPQNLSASRPQDRQFILSSKKLLLSDSGFYLCAWSGTGYEQYFGPGTRLTVT.

The rearrangement links TRBV5-1 to TRBJ2-7; 7 bases match TRBD1. The CDR3 has 14 amino acids. V was pared by 4 bases and J by 0 bases, with 4 bases of the junction left unmatched. CDR1 is SGHRS, CDR2 YFSETQ, per germline. CDR3 residues: CASSLWDSSYEQYF. CDR3 nucleotide sequence: TGCGCCAGCAGCCTCTGGGACAGCTCCTACGAGCAGTACTTC.

This clone counts as medium-sized. The V gene is TRBV12-3 or TRBV12-4, the J gene TRBJ2-7; a possible D gene is TRBD1 (5 bases). V was pared by 6 bases and J by 6 bases, with 21 bases between. This CDR3 spans 15 amino acids. The CDR3 region is CASSPSRVPFGEQYV. The CDR3 DNA follows: TGTGCCAGCAGCCCCAGCAGGGTCCCCTTTGGCGAGCAGTACGTC.

In this sample, this clone turned up many times. The chain employs TRBV3-1 and TRBJ1-3, with D possibly being TRBD1 (5 bases). The CDR3 loop spans 15 amino acids. Germline assignment: CDR1 LGHDT and CDR2 YNNKEL (reference sequence). With 1 base removed from V and 4 bases from J, the gap between germline ends came to 11 bases. The CDR3 spells CASSQGSGTGNTIYF. In nucleotides, the CDR3 is TGTGCCAGCAGCCAAGGGTCCGGGACGGGAAACACCATATATTTT.

CDR3 coding DNA: TGTGCCAGCAGTACGAAGGCAGGGGGCTTGAACACTGAAGCTTTCTTT. Its protein product is CASSTKAGGLNTEAFF. This chain joins TRBV6-1 and TRBJ1-1; 8 nucleotides line up with TRBD1. J gave up 0 bases and V 5 bases, and 8 bases lay outside the gene matches. The germline gives CDR1 MNHNS, CDR2 SASEGT. The CDR3 contains 16 residues.

By proportion, this clone is medium-sized. The V and J genes are TRBV20-1 and TRBJ2-7, with unresolved D. Germline V lookup: CDR1 DFQATT, CDR2 SNEGSKA (reference sequence). Deletions cut 3 bases from V and 2 bases from J, with 11 bases between. The CDR3 totals 13 residues. For the CDR3, the DNA is TGCAGTGCTAGGAGTGTCGGAGCCTACGAGCAGTACTTC. Amino acid sequence: CSARSVGAYEQYF.

The CDR3 here is CASNERTPYEQYF. The CDR3 DNA sequence: TGTGCCTCGAATGAACGGACCCCCTACGAGCAGTACTTC. The chain has TRBV30 and TRBJ2-7, with D unclear. Trimming pared 7 bases from V and 2 bases from J, leaving 15 bases between. Germline V lookup: CDR1 GTSNPN, CDR2 SVGIG (reference sequence). The CDR3 length is 13 residues.

This sequence joins TRBV28 and TRBJ2-7; D is unclear. This CDR3 contains 12 residues. Germline CDR1 MDHEN, CDR2 SYDVKM. With 1 base removed from V and 9 bases from J, the gap between germline ends came to 10 bases. CDR3 sequence (DNA): TGTGCCAGCAGTTTATCCGGGTTTGGGCAGTACTTC. This translates into CASSLSGFGQYF.

The chain uses TRBV6-4 and TRBJ2-1, with TRBD2 identical over 9 bases. The CDR3 is 14 residues long. Trimming cost V 11 bases and J 4 bases; bases outside gene matches: 9. Germline CDR1 MRHNA, CDR2 SNTAGT. In nucleotides, the CDR3 is TGTGCCTCCTGGCTAGCGGGGTCTTACAATGAGCAGTTCTTC. As protein: CASWLAGSYNEQFF.

At least ten counts were recorded for this clone. The chain is built from TRBV3-1 and TRBJ1-1; D remains ambiguous. The CDR3 length is 15 residues. The V gene's germline CDR1 is LGHDT and CDR2 YNNKEL (reference sequence). Trimming took off 2 bases at V and 0 bases at J, with 10 bases between the two ends. The CDR3 DNA reads as TGTGCCAGCAGCCAATTCTCCGGCGTGAACACTGAAGCTTTCTTT. This codes for CASSQFSGVNTEAFF.

This clone showed up many times. This may stem from a read error, because a much larger clone lies one nucleotide away. This same CDR3 is encoded by further DNA sequences in the sample. The gene calls are TRBV9 and TRBJ1-6, with D perhaps TRBD1 (5 bases). The CDR3 spans 15 residues. CDR1 and CDR2 (germline): SGDLS, YYNGEE. Trimming stripped 3 bases from V and 7 bases from J, with 14 bases between. CDR3 amino acids: CASSAEGRENSPLHF. CDR3 bases: TGTGCCAGCAGCGCCGAGGGACGGGAGAATTCACCCCTCCACTTT.

This clone was observed at least ten times. This chain uses TRBV20-1 with TRBJ2-3, with a weak D call TRBD1 (6 bases). Trimming removed 4 bases at V and 3 bases at J, with 20 bases between. The CDR3 contains 16 residues. The germline V gene encodes CDR1 DFQATT and CDR2 SNEGSKA (reference sequence). This chain's CDR3 is CSAKREVNRATDTQYF. The CDR3 coding sequence is TGCAGTGCTAAAAGAGAGGTCAACAGGGCGACAGATACGCAGTATTTT.

The V and J genes are TRBV7-2 and TRBJ2-1; tentatively, D is TRBD1 or TRBD2 (5 bases each). Germline V gene lookup returns CDR1 SGHTA and CDR2 FQGNSA. V was cut by 0 bases and J by 4 bases, with 13 bases left in between. The CDR3 length is 16 residues. CDR3 in amino acids: CASSLAGTPGYNEQFF. CDR3 nucleotide sequence: TGTGCCAGCAGCTTAGCCGGGACCCCGGGATACAATGAGCAGTTCTTC.

By frequency in the sample, this clone is medium-sized (0.01 to 0.1%). The chain combines TRBV20-1 with TRBJ2-7; D perhaps matches TRBD1 (6 bases). Germline V gives CDR1 DFQATT, CDR2 SNEGSKA (reference sequence). CDR3 length equals 14 residues. The DNA for the CDR3 is TGCAGCACCTCCCCCCGACAGGCCCCTGCTGAGCAGTACTTC. It codes for CSTSPRQAPAEQYF.

The V gene is TRBV11-2, the J gene TRBJ2-7; tentatively, D is TRBD1 or TRBD2 (5 bases each). With 5 bases removed from V and 0 bases from J, the gap between germline ends came to 14 bases. Germline-derived CDR1 and CDR2 are SGHAT and FQNNGV. The CDR3 loop spans 15 amino acids. For the CDR3, the DNA is TGTGCCAGCAGCATGGGGCGGGCGATCTCCTACGAGCAGTACTTC. This encodes CASSMGRAISYEQYF. Using reference TRBV11-2 and TRBJ2-7 for the parts outside the CDR3, the full variable domain is EAGVAQSPRYKIIEKRQSVAFWCNPISGHATLYWYQQILGQGPKLLIQFQNNGVVDDSQLPKDRFSAERLKGVDSTLKIQPAKLEDSAVYLCASSMGRAISYEQYFGPGTRLTVT.

This clone qualifies as medium-sized. The V and J genes are TRBV6-1 and TRBJ2-7; 12 bases match TRBD2. The CDR3 spans 14 residues. Germline V gene lookup returns CDR1 MNHNS and CDR2 SASEGT. Germline trimming cut 6 bases from V and 4 bases from J; bases unmatched to any gene: 4. The CDR3 DNA follows: TGTGCCAGCAGCCCTACTAGCGGGAGGTACGAGCAGTACGTC. It is translated as CASSPTSGRYEQYV.

J is TRBJ2-5 and V is TRBV27, with D perhaps matching TRBD2 (6 bases). V was pared by 5 bases and J by 7 bases, with 11 bases between. The CDR3 loop spans 12 amino acids. CDR1 is MNHEY, CDR2 SMNVEV, per germline (reference sequence). The CDR3 sequence is CASSLWGGTQYF. The CDR3 DNA sequence: TGTGCCAGCAGTCTATGGGGAGGGACCCAGTACTTC.

This chain connects TRBV9 to TRBJ2-7; D gene ambiguous. V lost 5 bases and J lost 6, with 9 bases in between. This CDR3 contains 11 residues. Germline values: CDR1 SGDLS, CDR2 YYNGEE. The chain's CDR3 is CASSSPTEQYF. CDR3 in DNA: TGTGCCAGCAGTTCCCCGACCGAGCAGTACTTC.

The rearrangement joins TRBV19 to TRBJ2-1, with no clear D. Germline V gene sequence: CDR1 LNHDA, CDR2 SQIVND (reference sequence). The CDR3 is 13 amino acids. Trimming pared 1 base from V and 6 bases from J, leaving 7 bases between. CDR3 region: CASSIAPLNEQFF. In DNA form, the CDR3 reads TGTGCCAGTAGTATAGCCCCCCTCAATGAGCAGTTCTTC.

This clone has at least ten counts. The CDR3 bases are TGCAGCGTTGATGGCTTGACGGGACAAACCTACAATGAGCAGTTCTTC. Its protein is CSVDGLTGQTYNEQFF. The chain uses TRBV29-1 and TRBJ2-1; TRBD1 might be the D (6 bases). Looked up from germline, CDR1 is SQVTM and CDR2 is ANQGSEA. V was shortened by 3 bases and J by 2 bases, with 17 bases between the two germline ends. The CDR3 spans 16 residues.

CDR3 protein: CSARAMGIQKDTEAFF. The CDR3 DNA sequence: TGCAGTGCTAGAGCCATGGGAATCCAGAAGGACACTGAAGCTTTCTTT. This chain joins TRBV20-1 and TRBJ1-1; D is ambiguous. Trimming stripped 1 base from V and 3 bases from J, with 18 bases between. The length of the CDR3 is 16 residues. Germline CDR1 is DFQATT and CDR2 is SNEGSKA (reference sequence).

In this sample, this clone turned up many times. The chain links TRBV4-1 to TRBJ2-5, with 8 bases that match TRBD1. The ends lost 3 bases at V and 9 bases at J; junction bases unmatched: 12. Germline lookup yields CDR1 MGHRA and CDR2 YSYEKL. The CDR3 is made up of 15 amino acids. CDR3 in amino acids: CASSQDDRGGISQYF. DNA of the CDR3: TGCGCCAGCAGCCAGGATGACAGGGGTGGAATCTCCCAGTACTTC.

This chain uses TRBV10-3 with TRBJ1-2; D perhaps matches TRBD1 (6 bases). With 8 bases removed from V and 2 bases from J, the gap between germline ends came to 21 bases. CDR3 size: 16 residues. Germline lookup yields CDR1 ENHRY and CDR2 SYGVKD. CDR3 in DNA: TGTGCCATCGGAGCTCGGGGGCAGCGCCACAACTATGGCTACACCTTC. Protein product: CAIGARGQRHNYGYTF.